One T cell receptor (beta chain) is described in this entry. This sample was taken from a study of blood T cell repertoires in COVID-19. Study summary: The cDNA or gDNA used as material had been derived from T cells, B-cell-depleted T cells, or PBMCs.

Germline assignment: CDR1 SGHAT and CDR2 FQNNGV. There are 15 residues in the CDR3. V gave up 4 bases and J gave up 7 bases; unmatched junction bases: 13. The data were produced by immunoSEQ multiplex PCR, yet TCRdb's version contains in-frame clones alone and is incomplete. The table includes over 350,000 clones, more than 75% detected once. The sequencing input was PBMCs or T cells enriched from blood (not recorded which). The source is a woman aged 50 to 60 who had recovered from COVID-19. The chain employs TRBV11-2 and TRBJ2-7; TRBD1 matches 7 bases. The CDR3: CASSSPRGKGAEQYF. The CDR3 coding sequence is TGTGCCAGCAGCTCCCCCCGGGGTAAGGGGGCTGAGCAGTACTTC.